The rows below give T cell receptor beta chains drawn from one sample of a study of T cell responses to AZD1222 COVID-19 vaccine. TCRdb's table, derived via immunoSEQ multiplex PCR, lists solely in-frame clones and lacks some. The data show roughly 150,000 clones, around 92% seen once. This sample comprised peripheral blood, obtained on day 0 of AZD1222 vaccination. The source is an adult in good health. CDR3s include the opening cysteine and the closing phenylalanine or tryptophan. The order of the fields is J gene, D gene, V gene, clone size, CDR3 length, CDR3 protein, CDR3 DNA. A D gene is named only where the DNA matches it firmly. Rows give clone size only sometimes, using once, few, many, or a class for an expanded clone.

J: TRBJ2-2
D: TRBD2
V: TRBV18
size: -
length: 17
CDR3: CASSPVTSGGSTGELFF
DNA: TGTGCCAGCTCGCCAGTGACTAGCGGAGGGAGCACCGGGGAGCTGTTTTTT

J: TRBJ1-1
D: -
V: TRBV7-8
size: -
length: 17
CDR3: CASSQPPGKTYETEAFF
DNA: TGTGCCAGCAGCCAACCCCCGGGGAAAACCTATGAGACTGAAGCTTTCTTT

J: TRBJ2-3
D: -
V: TRBV5-5
size: -
length: 15
CDR3: CASSFYRAGTDTQYF
DNA: TGTGCCAGCAGCTTCTACAGGGCGGGCACAGATACGCAGTATTTT

J: TRBJ2-7
D: TRBD1
V: TRBV5-6
size: -
length: 14
CDR3: CASRGAGGGYEQYF
DNA: TGTGCCAGCAGAGGGGCAGGGGGCGGCTACGAGCAGTACTTC

J: TRBJ1-1
D: TRBD1
V: TRBV7-9
size: -
length: 15
CDR3: CASSLPGQGWTEAFF
DNA: TGTGCCAGCAGCTTACCGGGACAGGGCTGGACTGAAGCTTTCTTT

J: TRBJ1-1
D: -
V: TRBV4-2
size: -
length: 14
CDR3: CASSEGQGSTEAFF
DNA: TGTGCCAGCAGCGAAGGGCAGGGTTCCACTGAAGCTTTCTTT

J: TRBJ2-5
D: -
V: TRBV18
size: -
length: 13
CDR3: CASSPQDGETQYF
DNA: TGTGCCAGCTCACCACAAGATGGGGAGACCCAGTACTTC

J: TRBJ1-5
D: -
V: TRBV6-2/TRBV6-3
size: -
length: 14
CDR3: CASSFTRYNQPQHF
DNA: TGTGCCAGCAGTTTCACCCGCTACAATCAGCCCCAGCATTTT

J: TRBJ1-4
D: -
V: TRBV7-2
size: -
length: 15
CDR3: CASSPKVATNEKLFF
DNA: TGTGCCAGCAGCCCAAAAGTTGCAACTAATGAAAAACTGTTTTTT

J: TRBJ2-2
D: -
V: TRBV5-1
size: -
length: 15
CDR3: CASSLVGKEAGELFF
DNA: TGCGCCAGCAGCTTGGTGGGGAAGGAAGCCGGGGAGCTGTTTTTT

J: TRBJ2-5
D: -
V: TRBV3-1/TRBV3-2
size: -
length: 13
CDR3: CASSLGFQETQYF
DNA: TGTGCCAGCAGCCTTGGGTTCCAAGAGACCCAGTACTTC

J: TRBJ1-4
D: TRBD1
V: TRBV5-1
size: -
length: 16
CDR3: CASSWRTGAQGEKLFF
DNA: TGCGCCAGCAGCTGGCGGACAGGGGCACAAGGCGAAAAACTGTTTTTT

J: TRBJ2-3
D: -
V: TRBV6-5
size: once
length: 15
CDR3: CASRWTSQGTDTQYF
DNA: TGTGCCAGCAGATGGACCAGCCAGGGCACAGATACGCAGTATTTT

J: TRBJ1-1
D: -
V: TRBV5-5
size: -
length: 13
CDR3: CASSFTGSAEAFF
DNA: TGTGCCAGCAGCTTCACAGGGTCGGCTGAAGCTTTCTTT

J: TRBJ1-2
D: -
V: TRBV5-1
size: -
length: 13
CDR3: CASSLGSFYGYTF
DNA: TGCGCCAGCAGCTTGGGCAGCTTCTATGGCTACACCTTC

J: TRBJ2-3
D: TRBD2
V: TRBV7-9
size: -
length: 17
CDR3: CASTQTSGRGSTDTQYF
DNA: TGTGCCAGCACCCAGACTAGCGGGAGGGGTAGCACAGATACGCAGTATTTT

J: TRBJ2-1
D: TRBD2
V: TRBV6-2/TRBV6-3
size: once
length: 16
CDR3: CASSFSGGRSHNEQFF
DNA: TGTGCCAGCAGTTTTAGCGGGGGGAGATCACACAATGAGCAGTTCTTC

J: TRBJ2-5
D: TRBD1
V: TRBV7-8
size: -
length: 14
CDR3: CASSLPHRGETQYF
DNA: TGTGCCAGCAGCTTACCCCACAGGGGGGAGACCCAGTACTTC

J: TRBJ2-1
D: TRBD2
V: TRBV3-1/TRBV3-2
size: -
length: 15
CDR3: CASSQTSGGGGEQFF
DNA: TGTGCCAGCAGCCAGACTAGCGGGGGGGGAGGTGAGCAGTTCTTC

J: TRBJ2-2
D: -
V: TRBV18
size: -
length: 13
CDR3: CASSPRNTGELFF
DNA: TGTGCCAGCTCACCGAGGAACACCGGGGAGCTGTTTTTT

J: TRBJ1-2
D: -
V: TRBV12-3/TRBV12-4
size: -
length: 12
CDR3: CASSSDERGYTF
DNA: TGTGCCAGCAGCTCAGATGAGCGTGGCTACACCTTC

J: TRBJ2-7
D: -
V: TRBV12-3/TRBV12-4
size: once
length: 11
CDR3: CASSLFGEQYF
DNA: TGTGCCAGCAGTTTATTCGGGGAGCAGTACTTC

J: TRBJ1-5
D: -
V: TRBV18
size: -
length: 15
CDR3: CASSQLDGSNQPQHF
DNA: TGTGCCAGCTCACAACTCGACGGTAGCAATCAGCCCCAGCATTTT

J: TRBJ1-2
D: -
V: TRBV27
size: -
length: 13
CDR3: CASSRHGEYGYTF
DNA: TGTGCCAGCAGCCGGCACGGGGAATATGGCTACACCTTC

J: TRBJ1-1
D: -
V: TRBV30
size: once
length: 13
CDR3: CARTRGGDTEAFF
DNA: TGTGCGAGGACGAGGGGAGGGGACACTGAAGCTTTCTTT

J: TRBJ2-1
D: TRBD2
V: TRBV4-3
size: -
length: 16
CDR3: CASSQGVSGDYNEQFF
DNA: TGCGCCAGCAGCCAAGGGGTTAGCGGGGACTACAATGAGCAGTTCTTC

J: TRBJ2-5
D: TRBD1
V: TRBV7-6
size: -
length: 15
CDR3: CASSYGTGGEETQYF
DNA: TGTGCCAGCAGCTACGGGACAGGGGGTGAAGAGACCCAGTACTTC

J: TRBJ1-4
D: -
V: TRBV3-1/TRBV3-2
size: -
length: 13
CDR3: CASSQGWREKLFF
DNA: TGTGCCAGCAGCCAAGGTTGGCGAGAAAAACTGTTTTTT

J: TRBJ1-1
D: -
V: TRBV6-4
size: -
length: 13
CDR3: CASRTVMNTEAFF
DNA: TGTGCCAGCAGGACGGTTATGAACACTGAAGCTTTCTTT

J: TRBJ2-7
D: -
V: TRBV28
size: -
length: 14
CDR3: CASSTQERGYEQYF
DNA: TGTGCCAGCAGCACTCAGGAGAGGGGGTACGAGCAGTACTTC

J: TRBJ2-4
D: TRBD1
V: TRBV3-1/TRBV3-2
size: -
length: 14
CDR3: CASRGTGAKNIQYF
DNA: TGTGCCAGCAGGGGGACAGGGGCGAAAAACATTCAGTACTTC

J: TRBJ2-2
D: -
V: TRBV28
size: -
length: 15
CDR3: CASSSPPRGPGELFF
DNA: TGTGCCAGCAGTTCACCACCGAGGGGCCCCGGGGAGCTGTTTTTT

J: TRBJ1-6
D: -
V: TRBV4-2
size: -
length: 15
CDR3: CASSQDLPLSSPLHF
DNA: TGTGCCAGCAGCCAAGATTTACCGCTATCGTCACCCCTCCACTTT

J: TRBJ1-5
D: -
V: TRBV28
size: -
length: 16
CDR3: CASSLRPGGSGQPQHF
DNA: TGTGCCAGCAGTTTACGCCCGGGGGGGTCAGGACAGCCCCAGCATTTT

J: TRBJ2-7
D: TRBD1
V: TRBV28
size: few
length: 15
CDR3: CASQALGQGSYEQYF
DNA: TGTGCCAGCCAGGCACTCGGACAGGGCTCCTACGAGCAGTACTTC

J: TRBJ1-4
D: -
V: TRBV18
size: -
length: 19
CDR3: CASSPRAPVTGESNEKLFF
DNA: TGTGCCAGCTCACCAAGGGCTCCGGTTACTGGGGAATCTAATGAAAAACTGTTTTTT

J: TRBJ1-2
D: -
V: TRBV5-5
size: -
length: 14
CDR3: CASSLTPPGGGYTF
DNA: TGTGCCAGCAGCCTAACACCTCCGGGGGGTGGCTACACCTTC

J: TRBJ1-5
D: -
V: TRBV2
size: -
length: 15
CDR3: CASSGGISSNQPQHF
DNA: TGTGCCAGCAGCGGAGGGATATCGAGCAATCAGCCCCAGCATTTT

J: TRBJ1-2
D: -
V: TRBV7-8
size: -
length: 14
CDR3: CASSFHRWAYGYTF
DNA: TGTGCCAGCAGCTTCCATCGGTGGGCGTATGGCTACACCTTC

J: TRBJ2-1
D: -
V: TRBV6-2/TRBV6-3
size: -
length: 15
CDR3: CASSYWGGGMDEQFF
DNA: TGTGCCAGCAGTTACTGGGGAGGGGGAATGGATGAGCAGTTCTTC

J: TRBJ2-5
D: TRBD2
V: TRBV5-1
size: -
length: 15
CDR3: CASSYSGGKQETQYF
DNA: TGCGCCAGCAGTTACAGCGGGGGTAAACAAGAGACCCAGTACTTC

J: TRBJ2-5
D: TRBD1
V: TRBV2
size: -
length: 14
CDR3: CASSESGTGETQYF
DNA: TGTGCCAGCAGTGAATCCGGGACAGGAGAGACCCAGTACTTC

J: TRBJ1-2
D: -
V: TRBV6-5
size: -
length: 13
CDR3: CASSPTVNYGYTF
DNA: TGTGCCAGCAGCCCGACAGTTAACTATGGCTACACCTTC

J: TRBJ2-1
D: TRBD2
V: TRBV5-1
size: -
length: 15
CDR3: CASSWGLAGENEQFF
DNA: TGCGCCAGCAGCTGGGGACTAGCGGGAGAGAATGAGCAGTTCTTC

J: TRBJ2-7
D: TRBD2
V: TRBV9
size: -
length: 15
CDR3: CASSVGPGGRYEQYF
DNA: TGTGCCAGCAGCGTAGGTCCGGGAGGAAGGTACGAGCAGTACTTC

J: TRBJ1-3
D: -
V: TRBV5-4
size: -
length: 15
CDR3: CASSLAGNSGNTIYF
DNA: TGTGCCAGCAGCTTGGCCGGAAACTCTGGAAACACCATATATTTT

J: TRBJ1-3
D: -
V: TRBV4-1
size: -
length: 16
CDR3: CASSQVAGWSGNTIYF
DNA: TGCGCCAGCAGCCAAGTAGCAGGGTGGTCGGGAAACACCATATATTTT

J: TRBJ2-7
D: TRBD2
V: TRBV7-2
size: -
length: 16
CDR3: CASSLVQRGGSDEQYF
DNA: TGTGCCAGCAGCTTGGTACAGCGGGGGGGTTCCGACGAGCAGTACTTC

J: TRBJ1-1
D: -
V: TRBV12-3/TRBV12-4
size: -
length: 12
CDR3: CASSPDSTEAFF
DNA: TGTGCCAGCAGTCCGGACAGCACTGAAGCTTTCTTT

J: TRBJ2-1
D: -
V: TRBV6-4
size: -
length: 15
CDR3: CASSDGTLSGDEQFF
DNA: TGTGCCAGCAGTGACGGAACCCTTTCGGGGGATGAGCAGTTCTTC

J: TRBJ2-3
D: TRBD2
V: TRBV3-1/TRBV3-2
size: -
length: 14
CDR3: CASSHPQQGRAQYF
DNA: TGTGCCAGCAGCCACCCTCAGCAAGGGAGGGCGCAGTATTTT

J: TRBJ1-5
D: -
V: TRBV19
size: once
length: 14
CDR3: CASSLTGYNQPQHF
DNA: TGTGCCAGTAGTTTGACGGGGTACAATCAGCCCCAGCATTTT

J: TRBJ2-5
D: TRBD1
V: TRBV5-1
size: -
length: 15
CDR3: CASSLGYRGQETQYF
DNA: TGCGCCAGCAGCTTGGGGTACAGGGGCCAAGAGACCCAGTACTTC

J: TRBJ1-1
D: -
V: TRBV3-1/TRBV3-2
size: -
length: 15
CDR3: CASSPTLGPRAEAFF
DNA: TGTGCCAGCAGCCCCACCTTGGGTCCTAGGGCTGAAGCTTTCTTT

J: TRBJ2-3
D: TRBD1
V: TRBV19
size: -
length: 15
CDR3: CASSKATGSPDTQYF
DNA: TGTGCCAGTAGTAAAGCGACAGGGTCCCCTGATACGCAGTATTTT

J: TRBJ2-7
D: -
V: TRBV12-3/TRBV12-4
size: -
length: 13
CDR3: CASSLQVGVEQYF
DNA: TGTGCCAGCAGTTTACAGGTTGGGGTCGAGCAGTACTTC

J: TRBJ2-1
D: -
V: TRBV7-2
size: -
length: 14
CDR3: CASSYARGAVEQFF
DNA: TGTGCCAGCAGCTACGCGCGCGGGGCGGTTGAGCAGTTCTTC

J: TRBJ1-1
D: -
V: TRBV5-1
size: -
length: 12
CDR3: CASSLGDTEAFF
DNA: TGCGCCAGCAGCTTGGGGGACACTGAAGCTTTCTTT

J: TRBJ1-1
D: -
V: TRBV7-9
size: -
length: 14
CDR3: CASSLGQWNTEAFF
DNA: TGTGCCAGCAGCCTCGGACAGTGGAACACTGAAGCTTTCTTT

J: TRBJ2-7
D: -
V: TRBV10-1
size: -
length: 15
CDR3: CASSEGGGPPYEQYF
DNA: TGCGCCAGCAGTGAAGGGGGAGGGCCCCCCTACGAGCAGTACTTC